The 19 T cell receptor beta chains below come from one sample, sequenced in a study of blood T cell repertoires in COVID-19. Method: immunoSEQ multiplex PCR; TCRdb's copy keeps in-frame clones and lacks some. The sample has approximately 70,000 clones; about 80% are singletons. The material sequenced was peripheral blood. The receptors come from a woman aged 70-85 years with acute or convalescent COVID-19.

The rearrangement links TRBV11-2 to TRBJ1-6, with D possibly TRBD1 on 6 matching bases. The germline V gene has CDR1 SGHAT and CDR2 FQNNGV. Trimming left V 4 bases short and J 0 bases short, with 16 bases between. CDR3 length equals 18 residues. The DNA for the CDR3 is TGTGCCAGCAGCTCAGGGGCGGGGGCGAGCTCCTATAATTCACCCCTCCACTTT. Protein product: CASSSGAGASSYNSPLHF. The variable domain in full, with the rest retrieved from reference TRBV11-2 and TRBJ1-6, is EAGVAQSPRYKIIEKRQSVAFWCNPISGHATLYWYQQILGQGPKLLIQFQNNGVVDDSQLPKDRFSAERLKGVDSTLKIQPAKLEDSAVYLCASSSGAGASSYNSPLHFGNGTRLTVT.

The V call is TRBV5-1, the J call TRBJ1-1, with TRBD1 matching 7 bases. Looked up from germline, CDR1 is SGHRS and CDR2 is YFSETQ. The CDR3 covers 14 residues. V dropped 4 bases and J dropped 2; count of bases not matched to a gene: 5. CDR3 DNA: TGCGCCAGCAGCGTGACAGGGTACAACACTGAAGCTTTCTTT. Translation gives CASSVTGYNTEAFF.

The rearrangement uses TRBV29-1 and TRBJ1-2, with a weak D call TRBD1 (5 bases). This CDR3 has 11 residues. Germline V gives CDR1 SQVTM, CDR2 ANQGSEA. The V end was cut by 8 bases, the J end by 6 bases, with 13 bases between. DNA for the CDR3: TGCAGCAGACTGGGGCAGGATGGCTACACCTTC. Translating gives CSRLGQDGYTF. Combining the CDR3 with reference TRBV29-1 and TRBJ1-2 gives the whole variable domain SAVISQKPSRDICQRGTSLTIQCQVDSQVTMMFWYRQQPGQSLTLIATANQGSEATYESGFVIDKFPISRPNLTFSTLTVSNMSPEDSSIYLCSRLGQDGYTFGSGTRLTVV.

This chain joins TRBV2 and TRBJ1-6; TRBD1 matches at 9 bases. Per germline, CDR1 SNHLY and CDR2 FYNNEI. The CDR3 sequence is 16 residues long. Trimming took 4 bases from V and 13 from J; bases not matched to a gene: 14. CDR3 sequence reads: CASSGSGTGTVGPLHF. DNA for the CDR3: TGTGCCAGCAGTGGGTCCGGGACAGGGACGGTGGGTCCCCTCCACTTT. The whole variable domain, remainder taken from reference TRBV2 and TRBJ1-6, is EPEVTQTPSHQVTQMGQEVILRCVPISNHLYFYWYRQILGQKVEFLVSFYNNEISEKSEIFDDQFSVERPDGSNFTLKIRSTKLEDSAMYFCASSGSGTGTVGPLHFGNGTRLTVT.

This chain joins TRBV5-1 and TRBJ1-2; D possibly corresponds to TRBD1 (6 bases). Germline CDR1 SGHRS, CDR2 YFSETQ. V was trimmed by 2 bases and J by 9 bases, leaving 14 bases between them. This CDR3 region has 13 residues. The CDR3 DNA sequence: TGCGCCAGCAGCTTTACAGGGTCCAGGAGCTACACCTTC. Residues: CASSFTGSRSYTF.

The chain has TRBV2 and TRBJ2-7; 9 bases match TRBD2. The V segment lost 7 bases and the J segment 2 bases; nucleotides outside the gene matches: 6. Germline V gene sequence: CDR1 SNHLY, CDR2 FYNNEI. This CDR3 has 14 amino acids. Here the CDR3 reads CASTAGGSAYEQYF. The CDR3 nucleotides are TGTGCCAGCACAGCGGGGGGTTCTGCCTACGAGCAGTACTTC. The full variable domain, completed using reference TRBV2 and TRBJ2-7, is EPEVTQTPSHQVTQMGQEVILRCVPISNHLYFYWYRQILGQKVEFLVSFYNNEISEKSEIFDDQFSVERPDGSNFTLKIRSTKLEDSAMYFCASTAGGSAYEQYFGPGTRLTVT.

This rearrangement joins TRBV6-5 to TRBJ2-5; 10 bases agree with TRBD2. CDR3 length equals 14 residues. Germline-derived CDR1 and CDR2 are MNHEY and SVGAGI. J was trimmed by 2 bases and V by 6 bases; bases with no gene match: 3. CDR3 region: CASSLTSGQETQYF. The CDR3 DNA reads as TGTGCCAGCAGCCTGACTAGCGGGCAAGAGACCCAGTACTTC.

The V and J genes are TRBV7-2 and TRBJ2-5, with D tentatively TRBD1 (7 bases). The V gene's germline CDR1 is SGHTA and CDR2 FQGNSA. V gave up 5 bases and J gave up 4 bases, with 20 bases separating them. The CDR3 is 16 residues long. CDR3 sequence (DNA): TGTGCCAGCAGCCCCAGGGGGGTCGGGGTCAGAGAGACCCAGTACTTC. Amino acid sequence: CASSPRGVGVRETQYF. The whole variable domain, remainder taken from reference TRBV7-2 and TRBJ2-5, is GAGVSQSPSNKVTEKGKDVELRCDPISGHTALYWYRQSLGQGLEFLIYFQGNSAPDKSGLPSDRFSAERTGGSVSTLTIQRTQQEDSAVYLCASSPRGVGVRETQYFGPGTRLLVL.

V and J are TRBV19 and TRBJ2-2, with a possible D match to TRBD2 (7 bases). The germline V gene encodes CDR1 LNHDA and CDR2 SQIVND (reference sequence). Trimming pared 10 bases from V and 0 bases from J, leaving 18 bases between. The CDR3 length is 16 residues. CDR3 residues: CATLPRGGANTGELFF. CDR3 bases: TGTGCCACCTTACCTAGGGGGGGCGCGAACACCGGGGAGCTGTTTTTT.

V usage is TRBV4-2 and J usage is TRBJ2-1; 7 bases match TRBD2. V lost 4 bases to trimming and J lost 1 base; unmatched junction nucleotides: 4. This CDR3 has 15 amino acids. Germline V gene sequence: CDR1 LGHNA, CDR2 YNFKEQ. The CDR3 reads CASSLAGESYNEQFF. The CDR3, as DNA: TGTGCCAGCAGCCTGGCGGGGGAGTCCTACAATGAGCAGTTCTTC.

The rearrangement uses TRBV5-1 and TRBJ2-2, with 11 nucleotides matching TRBD1. This CDR3 is 16 amino acids long. J lost 4 bases, V lost 4 bases, and 6 bases had no gene match. Germline-derived CDR1 and CDR2 are SGHRS and YFSETQ. CDR3 sequence (DNA): TGCGCCAGCAGCGCTGGACAGGGGGCGGGCACCGGGGAGCTGTTTTTT. This encodes CASSAGQGAGTGELFF. Looking up the rest from reference TRBV5-1 and TRBJ2-2 gives the full variable domain: KAGVTQTPRYLIKTRGQQVTLSCSPISGHRSVSWYQQTPGQGLQFLFEYFSETQRNKGNFPGRFSGRQFSNSRSEMNVSTLELGDSALYLCASSAGQGAGTGELFFGEGSRLTVL.

The chain is built from TRBV19 and TRBJ1-4; D unclear. This CDR3 has 11 residues. Trimming stripped 5 bases from V and 14 bases from J, with 12 bases between. The germline V gene encodes CDR1 LNHDA and CDR2 SQIVND (reference sequence). CDR3 DNA: TGTGCCAGTAGTCCCCTTCCGGGGCTGTTTTTT. It encodes CASSPLPGLFF.

This clone occurred once. V and J are TRBV18 and TRBJ1-5; D perhaps matches TRBD1 (5 bases). V was trimmed by 3 bases and J by 7 bases, leaving 10 bases between them. The CDR3 consists of 13 residues. Per germline, CDR1 KGHSH and CDR2 LQKENI. DNA for the CDR3: TGTGCCAGCTCACCTCCGGGACTACAGCCCCAGCATTTT. Translation gives CASSPPGLQPQHF.

This chain uses TRBV7-2 with TRBJ2-7, with TRBD2 identical over 11 bases. There are 15 residues in the CDR3. The V and J ends lost 2 bases and 4 bases, in that order; junction bases with no gene match: 4. CDR1 is SGHTA, CDR2 FQGNSA, per germline. CDR3 DNA: TGTGCCAGCAGCTTAAGAGTAGCGGGAGGGTACGAGCAGTACTTC. Protein sequence: CASSLRVAGGYEQYF.

This clone came up a few times. CDR3 residues: CAISAIRGSSYEQYF. The CDR3 coding sequence is TGTGCCATCAGTGCGATTCGGGGGAGCTCCTACGAGCAGTACTTC. This rearrangement joins TRBV10-3 to TRBJ2-7, with a tentative D call TRBD2 (6 bases). V was pared by 4 bases and J by 0 bases, with 13 bases between. This CDR3 has 15 residues. Germline V lookup: CDR1 ENHRY, CDR2 SYGVKD.

This clone was found a few times. This rearrangement joins TRBV11-2 to TRBJ2-3, with TRBD2 matching over 8 bases. The CDR3 totals 17 residues. Germline V lookup: CDR1 SGHAT, CDR2 FQNNGV. The V and J ends lost 0 bases and 4 bases, in that order; junction bases with no gene match: 9. CDR3 amino acids: CASSLDPPGGYADTQYF. The CDR3 nucleotides read TGTGCCAGCAGCTTAGATCCCCCGGGAGGGTATGCAGATACGCAGTATTTT.

The V and J genes are TRBV6-1 and TRBJ1-3; D not certain. The CDR3 spans 13 residues. CDR1 and CDR2 from the germline V gene are MNHNS and SASEGT. V was clipped by 0 bases and J by 4 bases, with 4 bases between them. CDR3 residues: CASSEARGNTIYF. The CDR3 DNA reads as TGTGCCAGCAGTGAAGCGCGGGGAAACACCATATATTTT.

V and J are TRBV6-5 and TRBJ2-7, with no clear D. Germline V gives CDR1 MNHEY, CDR2 SVGAGI. V lost 0 bases, J lost 0 bases, and 9 bases lay in between. This CDR3 is 15 amino acids long. CDR3 coding DNA: TGTGCCAGCAGTTACTCGGGCATAAACTCCTACGAGCAGTACTTC. This encodes CASSYSGINSYEQYF.

The chain links TRBV18 to TRBJ2-1; 10 bases match TRBD1. Per germline, CDR1 KGHSH and CDR2 LQKENI. This CDR3 contains 15 residues. Trimming removed 3 bases from V and 10 bases from J; junction bases left unmatched: 9. The CDR3 sequence is CASSPTGQGTGEQFF. CDR3 nucleotide sequence: TGTGCCAGCTCACCTACGGGACAGGGGACCGGGGAGCAGTTCTTC.